Included here is one T cell receptor (beta chain) sequence, with context. The sample is drawn from a study of blood T cell repertoires in COVID-19. The overall study: Spain, Italy and the United States supplied samples that represented acute and convalescent COVID-19.

Sequencing was performed with immunoSEQ multiplex PCR; in TCRdb, only in-frame clones are kept and a portion is missing. The sample consists of about 180,000 clones, roughly 90% of them appearing once. The V end was cut by 3 bases, the J end by 2 bases, with 15 bases between. The CDR3 loop spans 16 amino acids. The germline V gene encodes CDR1 SGHVS and CDR2 FNYEAQ. The clonotype originates from a man aged 70 or older with active or convalescent COVID-19. Source material: peripheral blood. This sequence joins TRBV7-6 and TRBJ2-3; D is perhaps TRBD2 (6 bases). The CDR3 reads CASSFSSGYYTDTQYF. DNA of the CDR3: TGTGCCAGCAGCTTCTCCAGCGGGTACTACACAGATACGCAGTATTTT.